Many counts were recorded for the clone carrying this TCR beta chain. The sample belongs to a study of T cell repertoires in cytomegalovirus infection. Across the whole study: Based on public TCR beta signatures, there were indications of CMV infection and of a matching HLA type.

TCRdb analysed the reads with MiXCR anew, one entry per CDR3 protein. This table has hundreds of thousands of distinct CDR3 sequences, 20% to 25% appearing once. The CDR3 spans 13 residues. Trimming shortened V by 5 bases and J by 2 bases, and 10 bases separated the two germline ends. Germline CDR1 reads SEHNR; CDR2 reads FQNEAQ (reference sequence). The sample consisted of CD8+ T cells from PBMCs. The chain joins TRBV7-9 to TRBJ2-7; no clear D. The source is a human donor in good health (CMV status not recorded). Some clones in this sample may be carry-over from other donors' samples. The CDR3: CASSVSNPYEQYF. In DNA form, the CDR3 reads TGTGCCAGCAGCGTGAGCAACCCCTACGAGCAGTACTTC.